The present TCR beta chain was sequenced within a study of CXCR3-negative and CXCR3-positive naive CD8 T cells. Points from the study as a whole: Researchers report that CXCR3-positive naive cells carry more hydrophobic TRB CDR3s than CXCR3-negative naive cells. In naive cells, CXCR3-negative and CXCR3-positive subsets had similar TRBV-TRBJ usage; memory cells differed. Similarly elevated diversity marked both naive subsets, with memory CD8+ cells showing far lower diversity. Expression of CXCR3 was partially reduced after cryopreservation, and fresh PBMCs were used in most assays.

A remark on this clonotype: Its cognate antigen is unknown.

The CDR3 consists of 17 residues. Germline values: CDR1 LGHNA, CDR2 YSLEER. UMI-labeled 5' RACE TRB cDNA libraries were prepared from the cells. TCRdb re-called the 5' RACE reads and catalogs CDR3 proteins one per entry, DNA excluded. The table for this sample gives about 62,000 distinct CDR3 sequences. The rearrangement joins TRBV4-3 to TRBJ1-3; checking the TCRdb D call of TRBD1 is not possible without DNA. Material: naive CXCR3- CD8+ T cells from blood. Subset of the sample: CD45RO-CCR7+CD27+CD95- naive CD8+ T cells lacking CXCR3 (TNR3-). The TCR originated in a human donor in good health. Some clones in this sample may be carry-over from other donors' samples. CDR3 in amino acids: CASSQMTGRNSGNTIYF.